This is a list of T cell receptor beta chains from one sample in a study of T cell repertoires in cytomegalovirus infection. TCRdb re-derived calls from the reads in MiXCR, one entry per CDR3 protein. The repertoire holds around 530,000 distinct CDR3 sequences, around 27% seen once, with around 13% in the top ten. The sample comprised PBMCs. The receptors derive from a human donor in good health (CMV status not recorded). Some clones in this sample may be carry-over from other donors' samples. Each CDR3 is given with its conserved first and last residue. The order of the fields is V gene, J gene, clone size, D gene, CDR3 protein, CDR3 DNA. D genes are given only for firm matches. Size is stated for part of the rows, as once, few or many counts, or as a class when the clone is expanded.

TRBV14	TRBJ2-3	-	-	CASSQDETDTDTQYF	TGTGCCAGCAGCCAAGATGAGACAGACACAGATACGCAGTATTTT
TRBV28	TRBJ1-2	-	-	CASSLTWNYGYTF	TGTGCCAGCAGTTTAACCTGGAACTATGGCTACACCTTC
TRBV4-2	TRBJ2-1	-	TRBD2	CASSQETSGSINEQFF	TGTGCCAGCAGCCAGGAGACTAGCGGGAGTATCAATGAGCAGTTCTTC
TRBV29-1	TRBJ2-1	-	-	CSVLPGSSYNEQFF	TGCAGCGTACTTCCAGGGAGCTCCTACAATGAGCAGTTCTTC
TRBV7-2	TRBJ1-5	many	-	CASSPESFSNQPQHF	TGTGCCAGCAGCCCCGAATCCTTTAGCAATCAGCCCCAGCATTTT
TRBV4-3	TRBJ2-1	many	TRBD1	CASSQEGQGYNEQFF	TGCGCCAGCAGCCAAGAGGGACAGGGATATAATGAGCAGTTCTTC
TRBV11-2	TRBJ2-1	few	-	CASSSSSSPYGYNEQFF	TGTGCCAGCAGCTCCTCCAGTAGCCCTTATGGTTACAATGAGCAGTTCTTC
TRBV5-1	TRBJ2-3	-	-	CASSPSRGSQTDTQYF	TGCGCCAGCAGCCCTTCGAGGGGGAGTCAGACAGATACGCAGTATTTT
TRBV7-9	TRBJ1-3	few	-	CASSSAGTVDF	TGTGCCAGCAGCTCCGCCGGGACGGTGGATTTT
TRBV7-2	TRBJ2-3	many	TRBD2	CASSASGSSTDTQYF	TGTGCCAGCAGCGCCAGCGGGAGCAGCACAGATACGCAGTATTTT
TRBV7-2	TRBJ1-5	many	-	CASSLGLNQPQHF	TGTGCCAGCAGCTTAGGACTCAATCAGCCCCAGCATTTT
TRBV4-3	TRBJ2-2	-	-	CASSQAGAVLGELFF	TGCGCCAGCAGCCAAGCCGGGGCGGTTTTGGGGGAGCTGTTTTTT
TRBV7-2	TRBJ2-7	many	-	CASSLDSWGSEQYF	TGTGCCAGCAGCTTAGACAGCTGGGGGTCCGAGCAGTACTTC
TRBV7-9	TRBJ2-1	many	-	CASIDGGGVSEYYNEQFF	TGTGCCAGCATCGACGGGGGCGGGGTGTCGGAGTATTACAATGAGCAGTTCTTC
TRBV7-2	TRBJ1-3	many	-	CASSFGSGSGNTIYF	TGTGCCAGCAGCTTTGGGTCAGGTTCTGGAAACACCATATATTTT
TRBV25-1	TRBJ2-1	-	TRBD2	CASSHSSLAGGPDVSSYNEQFF	TGTGCCAGCAGCCACTCGTCCCTAGCGGGAGGTCCGGATGTGAGCTCCTACAATGAGCAGTTCTTC
TRBV7-2	TRBJ2-1	few	-	CASSLDRGGDNEQFF	TGTGCCAGCAGCTTAGATAGAGGGGGGGACAATGAGCAGTTCTTC
TRBV7-2	TRBJ1-1	-	-	CASSFRAFEAFF	TGTGCCAGCAGCTTCCGGGCTTTTGAAGCTTTCTTT
TRBV3-1	TRBJ1-1	-	-	CASSQDRATVPGAFF	TGTGCCAGCAGCCAAGATCGGGCTACAGTCCCCGGAGCTTTCTTT
TRBV6-5	TRBJ2-3	-	-	CASSYSGWRSTDTQYF	TGTGCCAGCAGTTACTCCGGTTGGCGGAGCACAGATACGCAGTATTTT
TRBV20-1	TRBJ2-7	-	-	CSASRGDRGFEQYF	TGCAGTGCTAGTAGGGGGGATCGGGGGTTCGAGCAGTACTTC
TRBV7-2	TRBJ2-3	-	-	CASSLASVTDTQYF	TGTGCCAGCAGCTTAGCATCTGTCACAGATACGCAGTATTTT
TRBV12-3/TRBV12-4	TRBJ2-1	-	TRBD2	CASSAAGDSYNEQFF	TGTGCCAGCAGTGCAGCGGGGGACTCCTACAATGAGCAGTTCTTC
TRBV2	TRBJ2-5	-	TRBD2	CASGREFQETQYF	TGTGCCAGCGGGCGGGAGTTCCAAGAGACCCAGTACTTC
TRBV7-6	TRBJ1-5	-	TRBD1	CASSLALIGQANQPQHF	TGTGCCAGCAGCTTAGCGTTAATAGGACAGGCCAATCAGCCCCAGCATTTT
TRBV28	TRBJ2-2	few	TRBD1	CASSLLGTGGGTGELFF	TGTGCCAGCAGTTTATTGGGGACAGGGGGAGGCACCGGGGAGCTGTTTTTT
TRBV5-3	TRBJ2-1	-	TRBD2	CASSLVQVGGDEQFF	TGTGCCAGCAGCTTGGTGCAGGTGGGGGGGGATGAGCAGTTCTTC
TRBV6-1	TRBJ2-1	-	-	CASSEPGASRNEQFF	TGTGCCAGCAGTGAACCCGGGGCCTCGCGTAATGAGCAGTTCTTC
TRBV7-2	TRBJ1-2	many	-	CASSPRGGQVYGYTF	TGTGCCAGCAGCCCCCGGGGGGGGCAGGTCTATGGCTACACCTTC
TRBV11-2	TRBJ1-5	many	-	CASSLGSRNQPQHF	TGTGCCAGCAGCTTAGGGTCCCGTAATCAGCCCCAGCATTTT
TRBV20-1	TRBJ2-7	-	TRBD2	CSARVPTSGAIYEQYF	TGCAGTGCTAGAGTTCCAACTAGCGGGGCGATTTACGAGCAGTACTTC
TRBV29-1	TRBJ2-3	few	TRBD2	CSGREVADTQYF	TGCAGCGGGCGGGAGGTGGCAGATACGCAGTATTTT
TRBV6-5	TRBJ2-1	-	TRBD1	CASEPGTGIYNEQFF	TGTGCCAGCGAACCCGGGACAGGGATTTACAATGAGCAGTTCTTC
TRBV6-5	TRBJ2-1	-	-	CASSYEASLRTHEQFF	TGTGCCAGCAGTTACGAGGCTAGCCTGAGAACCCATGAGCAGTTCTTC
TRBV20-1	TRBJ2-7	few	-	CSAPVAETYEQYF	TGCAGTGCCCCAGTGGCGGAGACCTACGAGCAGTACTTC
TRBV3-1	TRBJ2-5	few	-	CASSQAGRETQYF	TGTGCCAGCAGCCAAGCGGGGCGGGAGACCCAGTACTTC
TRBV20-1	TRBJ2-3	-	TRBD2	CSARRENTDTQYF	TGCAGCGCCCGGCGGGAGAACACAGATACGCAGTATTTT
TRBV2	TRBJ1-4	-	-	CASRQLYVTNEKLFF	TGTGCCAGCAGACAGCTCTATGTAACTAATGAAAAACTGTTTTTT
TRBV24-1	TRBJ1-2	few	-	CATSDLDSYGYTF	TGTGCCACCAGTGACCTGGACAGCTATGGCTACACCTTC
TRBV6-5	TRBJ2-3	few	-	CASSTRQGNADTQYF	TGTGCCAGCAGTACCCGCCAGGGTAACGCAGATACGCAGTATTTT
TRBV24-1	TRBJ1-3	few	-	CATSDSYGDSGNTIYF	TGTGCCACCAGTGATTCCTATGGGGACTCTGGAAACACCATATATTTT